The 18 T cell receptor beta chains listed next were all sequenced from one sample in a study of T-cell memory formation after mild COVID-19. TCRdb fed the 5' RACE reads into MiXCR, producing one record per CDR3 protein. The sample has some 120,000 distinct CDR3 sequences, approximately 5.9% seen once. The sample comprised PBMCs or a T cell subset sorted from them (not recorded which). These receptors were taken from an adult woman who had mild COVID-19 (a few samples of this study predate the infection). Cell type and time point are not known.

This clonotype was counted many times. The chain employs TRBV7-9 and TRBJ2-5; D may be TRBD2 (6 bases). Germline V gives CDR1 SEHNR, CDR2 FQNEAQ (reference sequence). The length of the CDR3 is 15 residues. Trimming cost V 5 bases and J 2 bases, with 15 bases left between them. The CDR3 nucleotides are TGTGCCAGCAGCCCCAAGACTAGGCTACAAGAGACCCAGTACTTC. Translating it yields CASSPKTRLQETQYF.

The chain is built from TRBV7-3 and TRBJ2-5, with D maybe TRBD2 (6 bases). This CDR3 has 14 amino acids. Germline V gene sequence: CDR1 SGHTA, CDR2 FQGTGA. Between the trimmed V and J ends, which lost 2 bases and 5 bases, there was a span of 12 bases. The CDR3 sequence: CASSLAGTRETQYF. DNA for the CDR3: TGTGCCAGCAGCTTAGCCGGGACTCGGGAGACCCAGTACTTC.

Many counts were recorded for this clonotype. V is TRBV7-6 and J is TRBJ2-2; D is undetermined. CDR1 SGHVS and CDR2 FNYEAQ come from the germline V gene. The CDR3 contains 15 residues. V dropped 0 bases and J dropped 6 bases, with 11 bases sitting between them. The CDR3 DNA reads TGTGCCAGCAGCTTAGCGGTTCCGCCGGCCGGGGAGCTGTTTTTT. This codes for CASSLAVPPAGELFF.

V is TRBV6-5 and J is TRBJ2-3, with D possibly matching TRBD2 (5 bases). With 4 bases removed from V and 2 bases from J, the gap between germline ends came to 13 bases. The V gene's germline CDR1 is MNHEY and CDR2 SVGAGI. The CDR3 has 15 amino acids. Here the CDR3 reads CASSWRLANTDTQYF. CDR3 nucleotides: TGTGCCAGCAGTTGGAGGCTAGCCAACACAGATACGCAGTATTTT.

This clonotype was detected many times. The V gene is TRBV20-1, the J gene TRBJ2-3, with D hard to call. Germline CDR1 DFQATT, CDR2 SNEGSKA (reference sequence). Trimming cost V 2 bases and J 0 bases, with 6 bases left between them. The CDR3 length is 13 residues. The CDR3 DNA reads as TGCAGTGCTAGACCTCTGAGCACAGATACGCAGTATTTT. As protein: CSARPLSTDTQYF.

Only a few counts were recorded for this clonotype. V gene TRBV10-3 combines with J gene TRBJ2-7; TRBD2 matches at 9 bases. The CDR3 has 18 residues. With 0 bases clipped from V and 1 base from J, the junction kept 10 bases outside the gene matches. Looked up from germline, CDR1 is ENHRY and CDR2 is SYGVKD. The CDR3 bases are TGTGCCATCAGTGAGTCAGGGCGGGAGGGCCTTGAATCCTACGAGCAGTACTTC. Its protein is CAISESGREGLESYEQYF.

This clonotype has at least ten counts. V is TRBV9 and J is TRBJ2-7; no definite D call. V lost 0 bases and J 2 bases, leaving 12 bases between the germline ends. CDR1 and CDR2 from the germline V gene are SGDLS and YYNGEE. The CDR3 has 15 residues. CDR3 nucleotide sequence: TGTGCCAGCAGCGTAGGGCCCCACGAGACCTACGAGCAGTACTTC. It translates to CASSVGPHETYEQYF.

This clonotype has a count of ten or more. The CDR3 DNA reads TGCGCCACCCCCTTCGGGGGCTCCAGCCTCCCCTACGAGCAGTACTTC. Protein sequence: CATPFGGSSLPYEQYF. This chain uses TRBV5-1 with TRBJ2-7; possibly TRBD1 or TRBD2 for D (6 bases each). Trimming removed 9 bases from V and 2 bases from J, with 24 bases in between. This CDR3 has 16 amino acids. Germline V gene lookup returns CDR1 SGHRS and CDR2 YFSETQ. The whole variable domain, remainder taken from reference TRBV5-1 and TRBJ2-7, is KAGVTQTPRYLIKTRGQQVTLSCSPISGHRSVSWYQQTPGQGLQFLFEYFSETQRNKGNFPGRFSGRQFSNSRSEMNVSTLELGDSALYLCATPFGGSSLPYEQYFGPGTRLTVT.

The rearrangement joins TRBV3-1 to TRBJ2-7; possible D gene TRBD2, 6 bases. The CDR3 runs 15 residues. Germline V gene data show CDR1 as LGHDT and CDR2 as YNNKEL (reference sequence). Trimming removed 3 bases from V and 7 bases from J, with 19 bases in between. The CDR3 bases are TGTGCCAGCAGCCAGTCGGTACTGGACGCGGGGGAGCAGTACTTC. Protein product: CASSQSVLDAGEQYF.

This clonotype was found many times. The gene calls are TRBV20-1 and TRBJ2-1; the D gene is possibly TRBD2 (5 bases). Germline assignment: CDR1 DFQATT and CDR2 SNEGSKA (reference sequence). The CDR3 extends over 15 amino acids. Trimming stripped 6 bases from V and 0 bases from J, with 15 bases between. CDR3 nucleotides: TGCAGTGCCCAGAGAAGGGAGAACTCCTACAATGAGCAGTTCTTC. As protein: CSAQRRENSYNEQFF.

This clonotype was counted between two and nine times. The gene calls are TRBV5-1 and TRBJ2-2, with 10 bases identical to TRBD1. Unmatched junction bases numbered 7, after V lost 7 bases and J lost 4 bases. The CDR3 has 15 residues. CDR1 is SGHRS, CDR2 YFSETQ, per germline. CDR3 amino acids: CASETGGLSTGELFF. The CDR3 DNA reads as TGCGCCAGCGAGACAGGGGGCTTGTCCACCGGGGAGCTGTTTTTT.

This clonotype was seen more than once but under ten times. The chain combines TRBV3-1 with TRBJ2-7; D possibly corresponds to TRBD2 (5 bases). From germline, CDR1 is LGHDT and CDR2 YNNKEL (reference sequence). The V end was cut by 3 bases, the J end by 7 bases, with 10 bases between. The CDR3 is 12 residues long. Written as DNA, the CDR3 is TGTGCCAGCAGCCAGGCCCGGAGGGAGCAGTACTTC. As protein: CASSQARREQYF.

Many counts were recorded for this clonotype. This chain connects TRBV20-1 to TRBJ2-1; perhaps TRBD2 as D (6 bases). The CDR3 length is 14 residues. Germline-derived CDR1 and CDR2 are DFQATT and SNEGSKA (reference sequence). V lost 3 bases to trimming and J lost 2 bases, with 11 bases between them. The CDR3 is CSARVLAAYNEQFF. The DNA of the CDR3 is TGCAGTGCTAGGGTACTAGCAGCCTACAATGAGCAGTTCTTC.

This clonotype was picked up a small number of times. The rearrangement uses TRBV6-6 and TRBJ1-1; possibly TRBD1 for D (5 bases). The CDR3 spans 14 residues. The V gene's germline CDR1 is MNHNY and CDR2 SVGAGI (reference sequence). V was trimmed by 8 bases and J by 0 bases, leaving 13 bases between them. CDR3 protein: CASWGRDVNTEAFF. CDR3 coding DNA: TGTGCCAGCTGGGGGAGGGACGTGAACACTGAAGCTTTCTTT.

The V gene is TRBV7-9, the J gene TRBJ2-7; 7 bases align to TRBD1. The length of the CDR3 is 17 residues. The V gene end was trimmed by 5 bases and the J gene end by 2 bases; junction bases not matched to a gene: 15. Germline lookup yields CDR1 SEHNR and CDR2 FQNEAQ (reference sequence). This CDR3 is CASSPPRGGMFAYEQYF. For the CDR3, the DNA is TGTGCCAGCAGCCCTCCTAGAGGGGGCATGTTCGCCTACGAGCAGTACTTC.

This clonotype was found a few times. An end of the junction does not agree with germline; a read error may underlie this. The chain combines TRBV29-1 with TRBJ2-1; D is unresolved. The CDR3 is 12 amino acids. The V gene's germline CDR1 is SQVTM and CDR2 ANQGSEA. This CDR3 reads CSVERLPNKQFF. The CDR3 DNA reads TGCAGCGTTGAAAGGCTACCCAATAAGCAGTTCTTC.

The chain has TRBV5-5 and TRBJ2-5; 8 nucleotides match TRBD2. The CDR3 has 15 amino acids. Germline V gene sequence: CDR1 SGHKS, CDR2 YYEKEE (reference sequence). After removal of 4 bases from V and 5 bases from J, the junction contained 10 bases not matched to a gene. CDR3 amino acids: CASSPTAGDGETQYF. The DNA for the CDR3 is TGTGCCAGCAGCCCGACAGCGGGGGACGGTGAGACCCAGTACTTC. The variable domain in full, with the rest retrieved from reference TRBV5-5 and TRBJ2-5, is DAGVTQSPTHLIKTRGQQVTLRCSPISGHKSVSWYQQVLGQGPQFIFQYYEKEERGRGNFPDRFSARQFPNYSSELNVNALLLGDSALYLCASSPTAGDGETQYFGPGTRLLVL.

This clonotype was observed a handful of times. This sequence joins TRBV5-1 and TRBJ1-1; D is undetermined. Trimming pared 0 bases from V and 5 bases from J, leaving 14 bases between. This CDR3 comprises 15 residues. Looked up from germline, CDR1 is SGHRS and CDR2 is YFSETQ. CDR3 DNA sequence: TGCGCCAGCAGCTTGGTCTCCCAACCGGGGACTGAAGCTTTCTTT. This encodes CASSLVSQPGTEAFF.